These 11 T cell receptor beta chains were sequenced from one sample in a study of T cells in Graves' hyperthyroidism and ophthalmopathy. Researchers took RNA transcripts and amplified the TCR beta CDR3 regions from them. RT-PCR in the first round (using the HTBI primer set) targeted the TCR CDR3. Each CDR3 protein is one row after TCRdb ran MiXCR on the multiplex PCR reads. This sample has over 250,000 distinct CDR3 sequences, with roughly 22% found just once. The source material was blood. These receptors were taken from a young man with Graves' ophthalmopathy.

The V call is TRBV20-1, the J call TRBJ2-1; the D gene is possibly TRBD2 (5 bases). Per the germline V gene, CDR1 is DFQATT and CDR2 is SNEGSKA (reference sequence). Between the trimmed V and J ends, which lost 0 bases and 8 bases, there was a span of 17 bases. The CDR3 is 15 residues long. The CDR3 region has the DNA TGCAGTGCTAGAGAGACCGTCCGAGGGTACCATGAGCAGTTCTTC. As protein: CSARETVRGYHEQFF.

The sample holds many counts of this clonotype. The chain uses TRBV30 and TRBJ2-1; 7 nucleotides line up with TRBD2. The V gene end was trimmed by 4 bases and the J gene end by 9 bases; junction bases not matched to a gene: 6. This CDR3 comprises 12 residues. Germline V gives CDR1 GTSNPN, CDR2 SVGIG (reference sequence). DNA for the CDR3: TGTGCCTGGACCTATTGGGGGGGTGAGCAGTTCTTC. Translation: CAWTYWGGEQFF.

The chain is built from TRBV7-8 and TRBJ1-1, with a possible D match to TRBD1 (5 bases). Trimming took off 4 bases at V and 2 bases at J, with 11 bases between the two ends. This CDR3 has 14 residues. Germline-derived CDR1 and CDR2 are SGHVS and FQNEAQ. The CDR3 region is CASSSTEANTEAFF. The CDR3 bases are TGTGCCAGCAGCTCGACAGAGGCAAACACTGAAGCTTTCTTT.

This clonotype was detected ten times or more. Here the CDR3 reads CASRPGGNGYGYTF. Here the CDR3 DNA reads TGTGCCAGCAGGCCCGGGGGGAATGGCTATGGCTACACCTTC. The genes are TRBV12-3 or TRBV12-4 and TRBJ1-2; tentatively, D is TRBD1 (5 bases). There are 14 residues in the CDR3. Trimming shortened V by 6 bases and J by 4 bases, and 15 bases separated the two germline ends.

In this sample, this clonotype turned up many times. CDR3 nucleotide sequence: TGTGCCTCCTCCCCTGCGGGAGGATTCCCCGGGGAGCTGTTTTTT. Its protein is CASSPAGGFPGELFF. The chain is built from TRBV28 and TRBJ2-2, with 8 bases lining up with TRBD2. The J segment lost 6 bases and the V segment lost 11 bases, leaving 14 bases of the junction unmatched. This CDR3 has 15 amino acids. Per the germline V gene, CDR1 is MDHEN and CDR2 is SYDVKM. Filled out from reference TRBV28 and TRBJ2-2, the complete variable domain reads DVKVTQSSRYLVKRTGEKVFLECVQDMDHENMFWYRQDPGLGLRLIYFSYDVKMKEKGDIPEGYSVSREKKERFSLILESASTNQTSMYLCASSPAGGFPGELFFGEGSRLTVL.

V usage is TRBV20-1 and J usage is TRBJ2-7, with 11 bases lining up with TRBD2. CDR1 DFQATT and CDR2 SNEGSKA come from the germline V gene (reference sequence). CDR3 length: 15 amino acids. Trimming cost V 2 bases and J 7 bases; bases outside gene matches: 10. The CDR3 region is CSARILAGVANEQYF. The CDR3 nucleotides read TGCAGTGCTAGAATACTAGCGGGAGTGGCGAATGAGCAGTACTTC.

V is TRBV10-3 and J is TRBJ2-3; possibly TRBD2 for D (5 bases). The CDR3 runs 14 residues. Germline loops: CDR1 ENHRY, CDR2 SYGVKD. Trimming shortened V by 3 bases and J by 2 bases, and 9 bases separated the two germline ends. CDR3 DNA sequence: TGTGCCATCAGTGATCGGGGTATCACAGATACGCAGTATTTT. Protein sequence: CAISDRGITDTQYF.

This clonotype was counted at least ten times. This chain joins TRBV12-3 or TRBV12-4 and TRBJ1-2, with D unresolved. V gave up 5 bases and J gave up 7 bases, with 20 bases separating them. The CDR3 is 15 amino acids. CDR3 region: CASSLGTVGSGGYTF. DNA of the CDR3: TGTGCCAGCAGTCTAGGAACAGTCGGCAGCGGTGGCTACACCTTC.

There are many counts of this clonotype. The chain employs TRBV20-1 and TRBJ2-2, with TRBD2 identical over 8 bases. CDR3 length equals 16 residues. The J segment lost 4 bases and the V segment lost 0 bases, leaving 7 bases of the junction unmatched. Germline CDR1 DFQATT, CDR2 SNEGSKA (reference sequence). The CDR3 loop reads CSARDLASGSTGELFF. CDR3 bases: TGCAGTGCTAGAGATCTCGCAAGCGGGAGCACCGGGGAGCTGTTTTTT.

This clonotype was observed a handful of times. The chain combines TRBV20-1 with TRBJ1-6; the D is unclear. V gave up 2 bases and J gave up 0 bases, with 8 bases separating them. CDR3 size: 15 residues. CDR1 and CDR2 (germline): DFQATT, SNEGSKA (reference sequence). The chain's CDR3 is CSARFAGSYNSPLHF. Written as DNA, the CDR3 is TGCAGTGCTAGATTTGCGGGCTCCTATAATTCACCCCTCCACTTT.

This chain connects TRBV30 to TRBJ2-2; 7 nucleotides align to TRBD2. The trim removed 5 bases at V and 5 bases at J, leaving 2 bases unmatched. The germline CDR1 and CDR2 sequences are GTSNPN and SVGIG (reference sequence). The CDR3 is made up of 12 amino acids. The CDR3 nucleotides read TGTGCCTGGGGGCGGGGGACCGGGGAGCTGTTTTTT. It specifies CAWGRGTGELFF.